These 19 T cell receptor beta chains share one sample of origin, sequenced in a study of shared clonotypes between healthy human individuals. Naive CD8 cells lacked CD45RO and underwent positive selection for CCR7, leaving out terminally differentiated effector memory CD45RA+ cells. Clones were read by immunoSEQ multiplex PCR, and TCRdb kept only the in-frame ones, dropping some. The table shows fewer than 800,000 clones, with 92% occurring only once. Input material: naive CD8+ T cells sorted from blood. These receptors were collected from a man aged 25 to 45 in good health.

The chain links TRBV15 to TRBJ1-2; D possibly corresponds to TRBD1 (6 bases). The CDR3 totals 13 residues. V dropped 0 bases and J dropped 8 bases, with 10 bases sitting between them. The germline gives CDR1 LNHNV, CDR2 YYDKDF (reference sequence). CDR3 nucleotides: TGTGCCACCAGCAGAGAGGGGGCTGGAGGCTACACCTTC. As protein: CATSREGAGGYTF.

The V gene is TRBV7-8, the J gene TRBJ2-5; 10 positions agree with TRBD1. V lost 5 bases to trimming and J lost 1 base; unmatched junction nucleotides: 10. Germline V gene data show CDR1 as SGHVS and CDR2 as FQNEAQ. This CDR3 comprises 17 residues. CDR3 amino acids: CASSRQGARGFQETQYF. The CDR3 DNA is TGTGCCAGCAGCAGACAGGGGGCGCGCGGATTCCAAGAGACCCAGTACTTC. Full variable domain (remainder filled in from reference TRBV7-8 and TRBJ2-5): GAGVSQSPRYKVAKRGQDVALRCDPISGHVSLFWYQQALGQGPEFLTYFQNEAQLDKSGLPSDRFFAERPEGSVSTLKIQRTQQEDSAVYLCASSRQGARGFQETQYFGPGTRLLVL.

The chain employs TRBV27 and TRBJ2-1; 9 positions match TRBD1. This CDR3 has 15 residues. V trimming: 7 bases; J trimming: 2 bases; junction bases outside the gene matches: 6. Germline V gene sequence: CDR1 MNHEY, CDR2 SMNVEV (reference sequence). The CDR3 protein is CASTFDRGAYNEQFF. In DNA, the CDR3 is TGTGCCAGCACCTTTGACAGGGGGGCCTACAATGAGCAGTTCTTC.

The chain carries TRBV11-2 and TRBJ2-7; TRBD1 aligns across 8 bases. The CDR3 consists of 15 residues. The V gene's germline CDR1 is SGHAT and CDR2 FQNNGV. The J segment lost 2 bases and the V segment lost 3 bases, leaving 6 bases of the junction unmatched. The DNA of the CDR3 is TGTGCCAGCAGCTTCGGGACAGGAGGTGCCTACGAGCAGTACTTC. It is translated as CASSFGTGGAYEQYF.

The chain recombines TRBV4-1 with TRBJ2-1; weak D call: TRBD1 (5 bases). The ends were cut back, 0 bases at V and 13 bases at J, with 19 bases in the middle. This CDR3 has 15 residues. Germline assignment: CDR1 MGHRA and CDR2 YSYEKL. The CDR3 nucleotides are TGCGCCAGCAGCCAAGAACGAACAGGTGGCCTGGAACAGTTCTTC. Residues: CASSQERTGGLEQFF.

The chain links TRBV2 to TRBJ2-7; 9 positions agree with TRBD2. V was clipped by 4 bases and J by 7 bases; unmatched bases: 11. In germline, CDR1 is SNHLY, CDR2 FYNNEI. CDR3 size: 15 residues. The CDR3 protein is CASSVDGPSGIEQYF. The CDR3 DNA follows: TGTGCCAGCAGTGTAGATGGGCCTAGCGGGATAGAGCAGTACTTC.

CDR3 residues: CASSLAVREDQYF. CDR3 nucleotide sequence: TGTGCCAGCAGCTTAGCGGTAAGGGAAGATCAGTACTTC. The chain joins TRBV7-7 to TRBJ2-7, with no clear D. The CDR3 runs to 13 residues. CDR1 is SSHAT, CDR2 FNYEAQ, per germline (reference sequence). Trimming left V 0 bases short and J 10 bases short, with 13 bases between.

This chain joins TRBV30 and TRBJ1-5; D is ambiguous. From germline, CDR1 is GTSNPN and CDR2 SVGIG (reference sequence). Deletions cut 7 bases from V and 0 bases from J, with 16 bases between. This CDR3 region has 15 residues. Here the CDR3 reads CASRITPYSNQPQHF. The CDR3 region has the DNA TGTGCCTCCAGGATTACCCCCTATAGCAATCAGCCCCAGCATTTT.

The rearrangement joins TRBV9 to TRBJ2-7; 9 bases match TRBD2. The CDR3 runs 18 residues. Germline values: CDR1 SGDLS, CDR2 YYNGEE. The trim removed 4 bases at V and 0 bases at J, leaving 14 bases unmatched. The CDR3 sequence: CASSPRSGGRGSSYEQYF. The CDR3 region has the DNA TGTGCCAGCAGCCCCCGATCCGGCGGGAGGGGAAGCTCCTACGAGCAGTACTTC.

The chain couples TRBV27 to TRBJ2-7; TRBD2 aligns across 8 bases. Germline-derived CDR1 and CDR2 are MNHEY and SMNVEV (reference sequence). The length of the CDR3 is 14 residues. V lost 3 bases and J lost 3; bases outside the gene matches: 4. The CDR3 here is CASSFGAGGYEQYF. CDR3 bases: TGTGCCAGCAGTTTCGGGGCGGGAGGCTACGAGCAGTACTTC.

This rearrangement joins TRBV2 to TRBJ2-3; tentative D call: TRBD2 (6 bases). Germline loops: CDR1 SNHLY, CDR2 FYNNEI. Trimming stripped 2 bases from V and 3 bases from J, with 9 bases between. This CDR3 has 14 amino acids. The CDR3 loop is CASSEMGLTDTQYF. The CDR3 DNA sequence: TGTGCCAGCAGTGAAATGGGACTTACAGATACGCAGTATTTT.

The chain combines TRBV25-1 with TRBJ2-1, with TRBD2 matching over 13 bases. The CDR3 sequence is 14 residues long. Germline CDR1 and CDR2: MGHDK and SYGVNS. After removal of 1 base from V and 13 bases from J, the junction contained 4 bases not matched to a gene. CDR3 sequence: CASSESTSGRIQFF. The CDR3 nucleotides are TGTGCCAGCAGTGAATCGACTAGCGGGAGGATACAGTTCTTC. Using reference TRBV25-1 and TRBJ2-1 for the parts outside the CDR3, the full variable domain is EADIYQTPRYLVIGTGKKITLECSQTMGHDKMYWYQQDPGMELHLIHYSYGVNSTEKGDLSSESTVSRIRTEHFPLTLESARPSHTSQYLCASSESTSGRIQFFGPGTRLTVL.

The CDR3 DNA is TGTGCCAGCAGCTTGGACCTCACCGGGGAGCTGTTTTTT. The encoded protein is CASSLDLTGELFF. This rearrangement joins TRBV7-3 to TRBJ2-2; D ambiguous. CDR3 length: 13 residues. Between the trimmed V and J ends, which lost 3 bases and 4 bases, there was a span of 6 bases. Germline CDR1 is SGHTA and CDR2 is FQGTGA.

The chain combines TRBV4-1 with TRBJ1-1; perhaps TRBD1 as D (6 bases). V was cut by 0 bases and J by 8 bases, with 16 bases left in between. CDR3 length equals 15 residues. The germline CDR1 and CDR2 sequences are MGHRA and YSYEKL. CDR3 amino acids: CASSQDAGEVREAFF. The DNA for the CDR3 is TGCGCCAGCAGCCAAGATGCAGGGGAGGTCAGGGAAGCTTTCTTT.

The chain recombines TRBV30 with TRBJ1-1; tentative D call: TRBD1 (5 bases). Germline CDR1 reads GTSNPN; CDR2 reads SVGIG (reference sequence). V dropped 5 bases and J dropped 0 bases, with 13 bases sitting between them. This CDR3 region has 14 residues. The CDR3 region is CAWGTTLLNTEAFF. For the CDR3, the DNA is TGTGCCTGGGGGACGACACTCCTGAACACTGAAGCTTTCTTT.

The chain couples TRBV2 to TRBJ2-1; 11 positions match TRBD1. The CDR3 runs to 13 residues. Germline CDR1 reads SNHLY; CDR2 reads FYNNEI. J gave up 6 bases and V 6 bases, and 1 base lay outside the gene matches. The CDR3 sequence: CASRGTGGNEQFF. DNA of the CDR3: TGTGCCAGCAGGGGGACAGGGGGCAATGAGCAGTTCTTC.

The chain combines TRBV15 with TRBJ2-2, with unresolved D. With 11 bases removed from V and 5 bases from J, the gap between germline ends came to 18 bases. The V gene's germline CDR1 is LNHNV and CDR2 YYDKDF (reference sequence). The CDR3 consists of 14 residues. The CDR3 DNA reads as TGTGCCGCATCGTGGGCATCCGGGACCGGGGAGCTGTTTTTT. Residues: CAASWASGTGELFF.

The chain combines TRBV7-8 with TRBJ2-7; tentatively, D is TRBD1 (6 bases). Germline lookup yields CDR1 SGHVS and CDR2 FQNEAQ. Trimming stripped 6 bases from V and 3 bases from J, with 12 bases between. The CDR3 spans 13 residues. CDR3 nucleotide sequence: TGTGCCAGCAGGATGGCAGGGGACTACGAGCAGTACTTC. This sequence encodes CASRMAGDYEQYF.

The chain joins TRBV29-1 to TRBJ2-3; 14 bases are shared with TRBD2. The length of the CDR3 is 16 residues. Germline loops: CDR1 SQVTM, CDR2 ANQGSEA. Trimming cost V 1 base and J 4 bases; bases outside gene matches: 4. For the CDR3, the DNA is TGCAGCGTTGAAGGGACTAGCGGGAGGCGTTCAGATACGCAGTATTTT. Its translation: CSVEGTSGRRSDTQYF.